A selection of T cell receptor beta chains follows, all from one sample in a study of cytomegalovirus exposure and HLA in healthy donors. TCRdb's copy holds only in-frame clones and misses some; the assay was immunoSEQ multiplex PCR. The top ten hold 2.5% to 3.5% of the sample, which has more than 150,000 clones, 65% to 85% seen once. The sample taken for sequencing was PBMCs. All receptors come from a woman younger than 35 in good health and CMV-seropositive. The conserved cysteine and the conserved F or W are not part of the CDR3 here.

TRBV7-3,ASSSPLEDTQY
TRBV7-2,ASSLGSGYEQY
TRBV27,ASSFTQGGEKLF
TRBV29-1,SAQTGSYEQY
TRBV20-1,SADRAYEQY
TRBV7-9,ASSPPVLYQETQY
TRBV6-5,ASSYGQLLYNEQF
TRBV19,ASSMWRGGQETQY
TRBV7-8,ASSFGSATEAF
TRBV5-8,ASSFGGVAGGYT
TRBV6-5,ASSTAGSTDTQY
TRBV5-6,ASSITGSSYNEQF
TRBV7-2,ASTLFTGDFLYGYT
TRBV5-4,ASSSRAGPDYGYT
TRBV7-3,ASSPNRGSGELF
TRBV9,ASSVELADTQY
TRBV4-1,ASSQEDAGSSYEQY
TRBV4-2,ASSQGGTGLNTDTQY
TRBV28,ASSLRQGTTKNIQY
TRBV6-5,ASREGRISPLH
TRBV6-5,ASSYSSGGAADTQY
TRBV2,ASSDRGQGYNEQF
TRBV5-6,ASSPRTGLRDEKLF
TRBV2,ASDMDWSSYEQY
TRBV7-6,ASSTPGGSYNEQF
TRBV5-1,ASSLDSHYEQY
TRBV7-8,ASSPPGSIANYEQY
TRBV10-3,AISAQGSDTQY
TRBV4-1,ASSQVVRGQGINEQY
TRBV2,ASSGQGASDEQY
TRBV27,ASSPRDRARSYNSPLH
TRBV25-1,ASSIREATEAF
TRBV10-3,AISALAGPHEGGYT
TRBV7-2,ASSRGTVSGPLH
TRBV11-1,ASSPGQGDVDEQF
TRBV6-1,ASSEQTGNQPQH
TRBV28,ASSSLGPPGAQH
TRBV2,ASSRQSSYNSPLH
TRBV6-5,ASSYPGRGTEAF
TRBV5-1,ASSFSWQRAGELF
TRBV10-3,AISETGGGPEVGDTQY
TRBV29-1,SVESQGDQPQH
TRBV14,ASNMGAGELF
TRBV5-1,ASSLWGDPTDTQY
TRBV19,ASSIGPRTGLSQPQH